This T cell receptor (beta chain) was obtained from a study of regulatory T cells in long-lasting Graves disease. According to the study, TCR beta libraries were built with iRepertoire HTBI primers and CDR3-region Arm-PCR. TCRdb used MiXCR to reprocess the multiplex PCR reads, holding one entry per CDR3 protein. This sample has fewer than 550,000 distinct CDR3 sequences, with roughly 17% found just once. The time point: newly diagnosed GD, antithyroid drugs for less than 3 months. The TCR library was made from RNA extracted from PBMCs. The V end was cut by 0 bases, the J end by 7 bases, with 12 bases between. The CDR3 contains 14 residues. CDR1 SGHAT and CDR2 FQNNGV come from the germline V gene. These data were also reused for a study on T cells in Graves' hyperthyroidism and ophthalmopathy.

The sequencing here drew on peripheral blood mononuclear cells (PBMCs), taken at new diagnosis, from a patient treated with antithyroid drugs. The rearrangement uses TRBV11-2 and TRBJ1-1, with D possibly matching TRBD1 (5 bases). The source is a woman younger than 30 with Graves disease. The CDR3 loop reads CASSLDPQGGEAFF. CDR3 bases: TGTGCCAGCAGCTTAGATCCGCAGGGTGGTGAAGCTTTCTTT. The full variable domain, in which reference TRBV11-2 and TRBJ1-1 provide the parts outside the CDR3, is EAGVAQSPRYKIIEKRQSVAFWCNPISGHATLYWYQQILGQGPKLLIQFQNNGVVDDSQLPKDRFSAERLKGVDSTLKIQPAKLEDSAVYLCASSLDPQGGEAFFGQGTRLTVV.